These 6 T cell receptor beta chains originate from one sample sequenced in a study of persistence of HIV-infected CD4 T cells. This was the immunoSEQ version 4 assay in survey mode. Repertoires were generated with immunoSEQ multiplex PCR, while TCRdb's copy carries only in-frame clones and drops some. The sample has over 30,000 clones, approximately 78% seen once; the top ten hold roughly 1%. These receptors are not linked to any known antigen. An overlapping HIV-1 Gag peptide pool stimulated these cells at about 1 ug/peptide/mL. Memory cells lacking CD40L and CD69 with high CD45RO were sorted. The starting material was cultured CD4+ T cells from PBMCs, obtained from a patient who received antiretroviral therapy. These receptor sequences come from an adult with HIV. The donor label of this sample is uncertain.

This clone turned up a few times. J is TRBJ1-1 and V is TRBV28; no clear D. V shed 6 bases and J shed 13 bases, with 24 bases lying between them. The germline CDR1 and CDR2 sequences are MDHEN and SYDVKM. This CDR3 spans 14 amino acids. CDR3 in DNA: TGTGCCAGCAGCTCTATTACCTTTGGAGTTACGGATTTCTTT. It specifies CASSSITFGVTDFF.

This sequence joins TRBV6-1 and TRBJ2-3, with no clear D. The CDR3 is made up of 16 amino acids. The germline V gene encodes CDR1 MNHNS and CDR2 SASEGT. V was trimmed by 0 bases and J by 9 bases, leaving 19 bases between them. CDR3 sequence reads: CASSEAPDARVDTQYF. CDR3 nucleotide sequence: TGTGCCAGCAGTGAAGCGCCCGACGCTAGGGTTGACACGCAGTATTTT.

The chain is built from TRBV7-2 and TRBJ2-7, with D possibly TRBD2 on 5 matching bases. There are 15 residues in the CDR3. V shed 1 base and J shed 2 bases, with 12 bases lying between them. Germline V gives CDR1 SGHTA, CDR2 FQGNSA. For the CDR3, the DNA is TGTGCCAGCAGCTTAGTCCCCAGCGGCCCCTACGAGCAGTACTTC. Its protein product is CASSLVPSGPYEQYF.

The genes are TRBV5-8 and TRBJ2-7; D is unresolved. CDR1 is SGHTS and CDR2 is YDEGEE in the germline V gene. This CDR3 is built from 11 residues. The CDR3 is CASSFGSERRV. The CDR3 DNA sequence: TGTGCCAGCAGCTTTGGGTCGGAGCGTCGGGTC.

V gene TRBV7-9 combines with J gene TRBJ1-2; maybe TRBD1 (6 bases). Germline V gives CDR1 SEHNR, CDR2 FQNEAQ (reference sequence). V was cut by 6 bases and J by 6 bases, with 14 bases left in between. This CDR3 comprises 13 residues. CDR3 DNA: TGTGCCAGCAGGCTACAGGGCTCCCATGGCTACACCTTC. Residues: CASRLQGSHGYTF.

The chain links TRBV12-3 or TRBV12-4 to TRBJ2-1, with D unresolved. Trimming removed 8 bases at V and 6 bases at J, with 11 bases between. This CDR3 is built from 12 residues. The CDR3 here is CASGSVGNEQFF. The CDR3 coding sequence is TGTGCCAGCGGAAGTGTGGGCAATGAGCAGTTCTTC.